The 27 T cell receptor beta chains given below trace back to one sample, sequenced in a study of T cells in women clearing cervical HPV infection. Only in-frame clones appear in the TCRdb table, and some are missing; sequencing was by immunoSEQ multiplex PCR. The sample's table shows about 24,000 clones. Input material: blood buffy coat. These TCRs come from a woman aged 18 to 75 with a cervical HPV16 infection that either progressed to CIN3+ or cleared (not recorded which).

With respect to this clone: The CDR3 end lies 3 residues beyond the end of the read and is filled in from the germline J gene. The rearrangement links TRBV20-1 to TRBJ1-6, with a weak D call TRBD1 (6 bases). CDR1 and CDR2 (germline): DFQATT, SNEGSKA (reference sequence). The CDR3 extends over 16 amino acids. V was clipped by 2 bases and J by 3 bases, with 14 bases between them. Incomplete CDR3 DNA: TGCAGTGCTAGAAGAGAACAGGGAGGCTATAATTCACCC. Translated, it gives CSARREQGGYNSP. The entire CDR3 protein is CSARREQGGYNSPLHF.

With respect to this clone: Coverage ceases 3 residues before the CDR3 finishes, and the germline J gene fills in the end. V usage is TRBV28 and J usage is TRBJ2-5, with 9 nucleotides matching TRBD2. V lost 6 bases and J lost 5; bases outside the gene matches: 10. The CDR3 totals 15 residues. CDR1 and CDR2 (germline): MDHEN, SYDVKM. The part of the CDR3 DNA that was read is TGTGCCAGCAGCTTAGCGGGAGTGGCGTGGGAGACC. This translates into CASSLAGVAWET. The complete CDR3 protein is CASSLAGVAWETQYF.

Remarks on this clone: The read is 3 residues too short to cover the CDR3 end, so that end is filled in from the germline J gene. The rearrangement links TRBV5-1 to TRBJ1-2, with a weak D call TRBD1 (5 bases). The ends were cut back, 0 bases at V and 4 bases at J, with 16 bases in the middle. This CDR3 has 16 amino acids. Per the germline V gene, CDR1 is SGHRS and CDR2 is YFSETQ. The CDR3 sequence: CASSLGRAPRSYGYTF. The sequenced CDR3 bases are TGCGCCAGCAGCTTGGGCAGGGCACCACGGAGCTATGGC.

CDR3 in amino acids: CASSPGTDNEQFF. Incomplete CDR3 DNA: TGTGCCAGCTCACCAGGTACAGACAATGAG. The chain has TRBV18 and TRBJ2-1; no firm D call. The CDR3 end falls 3 residues outside the read, so it is completed with the germline J gene. Between the trimmed V and J ends, which lost 2 bases and 5 bases, there was a span of 7 bases. The CDR3 totals 13 residues. CDR1 and CDR2 (germline): KGHSH, LQKENI.

The part of the CDR3 DNA that was read is TGTGCCAGCAGCCGGGACTATCGATTGCAAGAGACC. Translating it yields CASSRDYRLQET. The complete CDR3 sequence is CASSRDYRLQETQYF. This rearrangement joins TRBV5-6 to TRBJ2-5, with 7 bases aligning to TRBD2. The DNA ends 3 residues before the CDR3 does, and the rest of the CDR3 is filled in from the germline J gene. Germline V gene lookup returns CDR1 SGHDT and CDR2 YYEEEE. CDR3 length equals 15 residues. J was trimmed by 2 bases and V by 4 bases; bases with no gene match: 8.

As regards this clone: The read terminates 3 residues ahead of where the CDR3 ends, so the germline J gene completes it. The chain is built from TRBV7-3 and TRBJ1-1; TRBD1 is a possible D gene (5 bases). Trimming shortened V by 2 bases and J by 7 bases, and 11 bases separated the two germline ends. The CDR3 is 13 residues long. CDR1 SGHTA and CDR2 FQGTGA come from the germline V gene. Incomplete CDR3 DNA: TGTGCCAGCAGCTTAGAGCCAGGGAATGAA. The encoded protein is CASSLEPGNE. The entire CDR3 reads CASSLEPGNEAFF.

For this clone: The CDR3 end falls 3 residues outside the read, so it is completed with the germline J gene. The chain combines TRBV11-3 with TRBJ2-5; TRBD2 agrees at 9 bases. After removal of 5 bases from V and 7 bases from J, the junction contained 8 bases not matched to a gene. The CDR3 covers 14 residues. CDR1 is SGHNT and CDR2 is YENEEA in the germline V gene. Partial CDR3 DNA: TGTGCCAGCAGCCGCACTAGCGGGTCGGGGACC. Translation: CASSRTSGSGT. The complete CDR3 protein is CASSRTSGSGTQYF.

CDR3 DNA, as far as it was read: TGTGCCAGCAGTGATAAGGTCAGGGGGCACGAG. Amino acids: CASSDKVRGHE. The full CDR3 sequence reads CASSDKVRGHEQYF. The rearrangement uses TRBV2 and TRBJ2-7, with TRBD1 matching over 8 bases. The CDR3 end falls 3 residues outside the read, so it is completed with the germline J gene. Germline V gives CDR1 SNHLY, CDR2 FYNNEI. CDR3 length equals 14 residues. J lost 5 bases, V lost 3 bases, and 6 bases had no gene match.

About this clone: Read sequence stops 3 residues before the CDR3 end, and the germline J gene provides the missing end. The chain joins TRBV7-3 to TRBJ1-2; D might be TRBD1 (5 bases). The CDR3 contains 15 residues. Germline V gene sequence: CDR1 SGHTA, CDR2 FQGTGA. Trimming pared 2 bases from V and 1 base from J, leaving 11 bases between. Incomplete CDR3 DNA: TGTGCCAGCAGCTTAGGGCAGGGCGGTAACTATGGC. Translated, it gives CASSLGQGGNYG. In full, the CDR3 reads CASSLGQGGNYGYTF.

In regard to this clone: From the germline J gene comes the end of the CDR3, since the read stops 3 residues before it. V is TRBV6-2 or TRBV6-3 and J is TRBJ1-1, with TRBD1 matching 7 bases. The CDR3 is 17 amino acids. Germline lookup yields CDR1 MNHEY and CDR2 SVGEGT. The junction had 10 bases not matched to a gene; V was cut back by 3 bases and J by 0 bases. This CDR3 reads CASSYDGQATLNTEAFF. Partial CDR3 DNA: TGTGCCAGCAGTTATGACGGACAGGCAACACTGAACACTGAA.

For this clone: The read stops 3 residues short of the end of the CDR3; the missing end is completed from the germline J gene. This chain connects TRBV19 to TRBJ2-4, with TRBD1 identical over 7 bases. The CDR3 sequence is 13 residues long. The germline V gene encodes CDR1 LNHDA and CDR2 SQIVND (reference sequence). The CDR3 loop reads CASSMATGTGQYF. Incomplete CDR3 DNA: TGTGCCAGTAGTATGGCGACAGGGACGGGT.

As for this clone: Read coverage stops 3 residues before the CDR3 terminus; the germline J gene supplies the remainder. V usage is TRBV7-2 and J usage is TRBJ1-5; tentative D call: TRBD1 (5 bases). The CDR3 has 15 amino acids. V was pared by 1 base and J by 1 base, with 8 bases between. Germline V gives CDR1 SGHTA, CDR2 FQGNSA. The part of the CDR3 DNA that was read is TGTGCCAGCAGCTTAGTCTCAGGGAGCAATCAGCCC. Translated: CASSLVSGSNQP. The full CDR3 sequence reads CASSLVSGSNQPQHF.

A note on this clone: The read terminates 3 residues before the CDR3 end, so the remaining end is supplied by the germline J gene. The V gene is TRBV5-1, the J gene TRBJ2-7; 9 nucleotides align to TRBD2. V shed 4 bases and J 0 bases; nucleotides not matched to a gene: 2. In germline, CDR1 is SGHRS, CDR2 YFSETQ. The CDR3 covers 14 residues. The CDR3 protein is CASSISGSSYEQYF. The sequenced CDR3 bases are TGCGCCAGCAGCATTAGCGGGAGCTCCTACGAG.

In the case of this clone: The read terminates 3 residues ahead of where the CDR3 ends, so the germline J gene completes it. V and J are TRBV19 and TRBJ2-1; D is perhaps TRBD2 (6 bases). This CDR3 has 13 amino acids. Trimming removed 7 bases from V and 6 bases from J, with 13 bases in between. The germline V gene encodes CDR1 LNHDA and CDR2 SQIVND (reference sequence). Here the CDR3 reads CASMWQGGNEQFF. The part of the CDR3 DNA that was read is TGTGCCAGTATGTGGCAGGGAGGCAATGAG.

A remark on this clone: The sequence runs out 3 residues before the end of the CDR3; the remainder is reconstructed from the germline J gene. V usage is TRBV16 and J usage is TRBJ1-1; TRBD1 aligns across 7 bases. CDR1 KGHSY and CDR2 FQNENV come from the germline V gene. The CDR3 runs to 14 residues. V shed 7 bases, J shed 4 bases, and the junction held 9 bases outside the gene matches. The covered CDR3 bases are TGTGCCAGCATCGCTATCCAGGGGGGCACTGAA. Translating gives CASIAIQGGTE. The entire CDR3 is CASIAIQGGTEAFF. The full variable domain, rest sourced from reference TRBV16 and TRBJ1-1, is GEEVAQTPKHLVRGEGQKAKLYCAPIKGHSYVFWYQQVLKNEFKFLISFQNENVFDETGMPKERFSAKCLPNSPCSLEIQATKLEDSAVYFCASIAIQGGTEAFFGQGTRLTVV.

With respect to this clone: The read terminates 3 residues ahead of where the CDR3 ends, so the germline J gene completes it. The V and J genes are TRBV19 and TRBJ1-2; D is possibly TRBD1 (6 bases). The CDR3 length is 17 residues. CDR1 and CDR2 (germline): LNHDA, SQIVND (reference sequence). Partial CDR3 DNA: TGTGCCAGTAGTATCGAAACGTGGCGGGGGGGCCTTAATGAC. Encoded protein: CASSIETWRGGLND. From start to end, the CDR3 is CASSIETWRGGLNDYTF.

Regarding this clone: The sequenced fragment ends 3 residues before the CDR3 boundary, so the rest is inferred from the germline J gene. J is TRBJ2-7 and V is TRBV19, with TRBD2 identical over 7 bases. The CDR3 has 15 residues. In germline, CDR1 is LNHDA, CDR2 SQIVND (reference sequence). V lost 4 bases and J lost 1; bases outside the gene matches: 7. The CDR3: CASSKSRTSSYEQYF. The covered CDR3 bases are TGTGCCAGTAGTAAATCTCGGACTAGTTCCTACGAG. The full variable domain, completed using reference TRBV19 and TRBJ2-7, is DGGITQSPKYLFRKEGQNVTLSCEQNLNHDAMYWYRQDPGQGLRLIYYSQIVNDFQKGDIAEGYSVSREKKESFPLTVTSAQKNPTAFYLCASSKSRTSSYEQYFGPGTRLTVT.

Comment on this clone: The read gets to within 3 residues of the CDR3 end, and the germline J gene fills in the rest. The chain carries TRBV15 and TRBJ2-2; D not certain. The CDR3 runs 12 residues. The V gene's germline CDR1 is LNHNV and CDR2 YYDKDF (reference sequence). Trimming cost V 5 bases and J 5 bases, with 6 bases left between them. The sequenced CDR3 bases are TGTGCCACCAGCCCCCAAACCGGGGAG. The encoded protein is CATSPQTGE. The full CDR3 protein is CATSPQTGELFF.

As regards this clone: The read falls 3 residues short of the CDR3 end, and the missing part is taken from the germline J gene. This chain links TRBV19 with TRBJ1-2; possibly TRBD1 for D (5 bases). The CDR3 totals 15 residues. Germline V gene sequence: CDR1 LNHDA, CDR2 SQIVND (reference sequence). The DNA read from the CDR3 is TGTGCCAGTAGGGCCGGGACTAGCGGGATTAACGAC. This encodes CASRAGTSGIND. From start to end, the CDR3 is CASRAGTSGINDYTF.

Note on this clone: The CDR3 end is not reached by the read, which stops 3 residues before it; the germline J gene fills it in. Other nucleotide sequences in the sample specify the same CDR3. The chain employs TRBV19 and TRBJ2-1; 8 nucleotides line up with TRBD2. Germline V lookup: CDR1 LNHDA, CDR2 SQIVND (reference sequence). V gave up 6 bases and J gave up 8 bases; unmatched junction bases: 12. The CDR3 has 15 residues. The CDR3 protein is CASSSSGTRGDEQFF. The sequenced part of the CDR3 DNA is TGTGCCAGTAGCTCGTCCGGGACTAGGGGCGATGAG.

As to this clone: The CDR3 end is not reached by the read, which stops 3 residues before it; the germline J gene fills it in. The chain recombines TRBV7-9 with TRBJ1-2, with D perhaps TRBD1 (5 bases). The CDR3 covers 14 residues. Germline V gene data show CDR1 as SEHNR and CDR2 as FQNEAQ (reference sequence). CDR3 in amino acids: CASSPRDSYNDYTF. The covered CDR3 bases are TGTGCCAGCAGCCCGCGGGACTCTTACAATGAC.

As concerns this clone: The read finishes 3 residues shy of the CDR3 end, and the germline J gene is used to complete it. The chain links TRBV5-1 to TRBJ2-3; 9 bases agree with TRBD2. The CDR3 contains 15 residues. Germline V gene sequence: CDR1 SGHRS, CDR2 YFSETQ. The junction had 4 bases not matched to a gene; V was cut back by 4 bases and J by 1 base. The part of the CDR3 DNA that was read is TGCGCCAGCAGCCCTAGCGGGATGGGCACAGATACG. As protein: CASSPSGMGTDT. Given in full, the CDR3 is CASSPSGMGTDTQYF.

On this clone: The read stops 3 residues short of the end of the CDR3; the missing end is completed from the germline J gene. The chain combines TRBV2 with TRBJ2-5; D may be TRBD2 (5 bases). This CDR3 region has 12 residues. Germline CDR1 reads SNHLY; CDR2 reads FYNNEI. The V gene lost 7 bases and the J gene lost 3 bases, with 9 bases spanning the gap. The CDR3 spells CASKDWKETQYF. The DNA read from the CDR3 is TGTGCCAGCAAGGACTGGAAAGAGACC.

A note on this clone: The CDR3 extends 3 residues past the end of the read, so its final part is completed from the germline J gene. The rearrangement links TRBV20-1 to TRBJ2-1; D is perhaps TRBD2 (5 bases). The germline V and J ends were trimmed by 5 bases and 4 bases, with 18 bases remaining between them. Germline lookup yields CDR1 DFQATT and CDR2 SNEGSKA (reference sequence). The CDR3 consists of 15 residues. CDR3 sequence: CSAHGLTFPYNEQFF. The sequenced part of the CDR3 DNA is TGCAGTGCTCACGGACTGACCTTCCCTTACAATGAG.

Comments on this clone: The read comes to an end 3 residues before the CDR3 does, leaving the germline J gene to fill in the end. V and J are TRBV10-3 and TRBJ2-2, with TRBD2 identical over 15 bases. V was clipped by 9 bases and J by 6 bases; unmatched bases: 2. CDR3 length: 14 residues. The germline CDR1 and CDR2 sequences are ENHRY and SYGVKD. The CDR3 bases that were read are TGTGCCATAGGACTAGCGGGAGGGCCCGGGGAG. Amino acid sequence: CAIGLAGGPGE. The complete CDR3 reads CAIGLAGGPGELFF.

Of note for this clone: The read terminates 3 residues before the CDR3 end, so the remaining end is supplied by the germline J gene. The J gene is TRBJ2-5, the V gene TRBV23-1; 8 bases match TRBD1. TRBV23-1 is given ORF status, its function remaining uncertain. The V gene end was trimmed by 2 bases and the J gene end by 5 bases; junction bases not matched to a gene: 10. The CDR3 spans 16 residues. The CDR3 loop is CASSQAGPRQGETQYF. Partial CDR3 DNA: TGCGCCAGCAGTCAAGCTGGTCCGAGACAGGGGGAGACC.

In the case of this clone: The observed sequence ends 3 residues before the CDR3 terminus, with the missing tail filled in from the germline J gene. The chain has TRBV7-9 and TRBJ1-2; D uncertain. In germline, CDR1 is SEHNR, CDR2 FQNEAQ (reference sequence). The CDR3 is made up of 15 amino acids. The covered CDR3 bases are TGTGCCAGCAGCTTAGCGCTGGCTAGCGAGATAGAC. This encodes CASSLALASEID. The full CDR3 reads CASSLALASEIDYTF. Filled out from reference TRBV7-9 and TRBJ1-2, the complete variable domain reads DTGVSQNPRHKITKRGQNVTFRCDPISEHNRLYWYRQTLGQGPEFLTYFQNEAQLEKSRLLSDRFSAERPKGSFSTLEIQRTEQGDSAMYLCASSLALASEIDYTFGSGTRLTVV.